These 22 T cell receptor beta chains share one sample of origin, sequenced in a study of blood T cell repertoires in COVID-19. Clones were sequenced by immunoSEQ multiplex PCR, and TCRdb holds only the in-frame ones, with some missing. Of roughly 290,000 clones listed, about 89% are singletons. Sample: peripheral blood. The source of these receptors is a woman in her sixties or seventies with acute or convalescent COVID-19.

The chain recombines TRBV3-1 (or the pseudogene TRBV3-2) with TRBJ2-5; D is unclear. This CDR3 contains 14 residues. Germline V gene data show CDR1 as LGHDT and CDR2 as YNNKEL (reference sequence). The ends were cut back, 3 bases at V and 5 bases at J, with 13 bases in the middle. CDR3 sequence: CASSHNELEETQYF. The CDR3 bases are TGTGCCAGCAGCCACAATGAACTTGAGGAGACCCAGTACTTC.

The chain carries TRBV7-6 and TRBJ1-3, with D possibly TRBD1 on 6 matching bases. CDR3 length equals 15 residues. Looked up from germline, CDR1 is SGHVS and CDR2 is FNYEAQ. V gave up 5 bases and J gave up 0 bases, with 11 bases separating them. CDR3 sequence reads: CASSPWTDSGNTIYF. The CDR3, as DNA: TGTGCCAGCAGCCCTTGGACAGACTCTGGAAACACCATATATTTT.

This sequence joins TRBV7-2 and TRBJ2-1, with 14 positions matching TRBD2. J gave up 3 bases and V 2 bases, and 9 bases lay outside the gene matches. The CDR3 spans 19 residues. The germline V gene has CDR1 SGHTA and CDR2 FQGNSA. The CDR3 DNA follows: TGTGCCAGCAGCTTATCGGGACTAGCGGGGGCCAAAGTCTACAATGAGCAGTTCTTC. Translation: CASSLSGLAGAKVYNEQFF.

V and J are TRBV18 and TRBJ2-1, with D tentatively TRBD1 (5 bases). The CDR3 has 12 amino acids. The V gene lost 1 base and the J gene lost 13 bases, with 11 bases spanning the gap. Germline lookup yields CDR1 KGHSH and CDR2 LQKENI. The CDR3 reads CASSPQGQGQFF. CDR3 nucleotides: TGTGCCAGCTCACCACAGGGGCAGGGCCAGTTCTTC.

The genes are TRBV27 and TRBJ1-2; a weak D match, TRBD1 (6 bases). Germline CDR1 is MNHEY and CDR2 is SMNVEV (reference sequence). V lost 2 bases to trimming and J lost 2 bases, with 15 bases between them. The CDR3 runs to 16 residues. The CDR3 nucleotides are TGTGCCAGCAGTTTAATCTCATCCGGGACAAACTATGGCTACACCTTC. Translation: CASSLISSGTNYGYTF.

The DNA for the CDR3 is TGTGCCATCAGTGGACTCGAGCGGGGCCCTGCAGAGACCCAGTACTTC. This gives the protein CAISGLERGPAETQYF. V usage is TRBV10-3 and J usage is TRBJ2-5; 7 nucleotides align to TRBD2. Germline V gene sequence: CDR1 ENHRY, CDR2 SYGVKD. The V gene end was trimmed by 4 bases and the J gene end by 4 bases; junction bases not matched to a gene: 12. This CDR3 is built from 16 residues.

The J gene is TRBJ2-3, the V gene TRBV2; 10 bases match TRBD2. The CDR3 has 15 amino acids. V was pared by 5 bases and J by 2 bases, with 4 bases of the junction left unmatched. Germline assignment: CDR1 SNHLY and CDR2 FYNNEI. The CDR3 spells CASSPGLAATDTQYF. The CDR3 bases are TGTGCCAGCAGTCCAGGACTAGCGGCCACAGATACGCAGTATTTT.

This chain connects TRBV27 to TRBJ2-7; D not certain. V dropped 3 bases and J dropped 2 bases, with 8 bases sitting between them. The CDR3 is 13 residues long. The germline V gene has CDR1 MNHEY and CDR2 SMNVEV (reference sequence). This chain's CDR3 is CASSFAETYEQYF. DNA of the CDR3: TGTGCCAGCAGTTTCGCGGAAACCTACGAGCAGTACTTC.

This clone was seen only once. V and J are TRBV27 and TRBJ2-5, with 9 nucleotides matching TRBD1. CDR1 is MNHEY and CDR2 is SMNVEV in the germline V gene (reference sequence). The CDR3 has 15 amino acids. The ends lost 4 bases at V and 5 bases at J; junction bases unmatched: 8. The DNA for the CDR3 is TGTGCCAGCAGTTCCTTACAGGGGGCGAAGGAGACCCAGTACTTC. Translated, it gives CASSSLQGAKETQYF.

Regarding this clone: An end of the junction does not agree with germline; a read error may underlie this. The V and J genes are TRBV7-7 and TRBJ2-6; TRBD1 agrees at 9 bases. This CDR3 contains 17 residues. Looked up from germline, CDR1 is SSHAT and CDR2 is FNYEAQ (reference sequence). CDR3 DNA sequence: TGTGCTAGCAGCCTACCGGGACAGGGTGGTGGGGCCAACGTCCTGACTTTC. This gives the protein CASSLPGQGGGANVLTF.

CDR3 residues: CASSLGLGGRETQYF. As DNA, the CDR3 is TGTGCCAGCAGCTTAGGCCTGGGGGGGCGCGAGACCCAGTACTTC. The genes are TRBV13 and TRBJ2-5, with D possibly being TRBD2 (7 bases). Germline loops: CDR1 PRHDT, CDR2 FYEKMQ (reference sequence). CDR3 length equals 15 residues. V shed 0 bases and J shed 5 bases, with 13 bases lying between them.

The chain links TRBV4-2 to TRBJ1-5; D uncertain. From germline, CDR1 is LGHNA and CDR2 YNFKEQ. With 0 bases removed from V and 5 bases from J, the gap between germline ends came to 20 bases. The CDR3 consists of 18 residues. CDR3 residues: CASSQDGPPKDWDQPQHF. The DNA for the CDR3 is TGTGCCAGCAGCCAAGACGGTCCACCCAAAGACTGGGATCAGCCCCAGCATTTT.

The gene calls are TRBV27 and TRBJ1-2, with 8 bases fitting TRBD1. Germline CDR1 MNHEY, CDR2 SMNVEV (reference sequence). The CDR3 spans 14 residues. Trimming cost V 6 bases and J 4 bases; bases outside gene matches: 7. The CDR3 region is CASSPDRVGYGYTF. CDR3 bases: TGTGCCAGCAGCCCGGACAGGGTCGGCTATGGCTACACCTTC.

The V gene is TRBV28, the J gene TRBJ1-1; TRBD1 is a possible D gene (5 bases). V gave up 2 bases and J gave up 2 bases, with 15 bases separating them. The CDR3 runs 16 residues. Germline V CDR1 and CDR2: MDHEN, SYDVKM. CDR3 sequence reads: CASSLRQGSGNTEAFF. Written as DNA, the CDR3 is TGTGCCAGCAGTTTAAGGCAGGGTAGTGGAAACACTGAAGCTTTCTTT.

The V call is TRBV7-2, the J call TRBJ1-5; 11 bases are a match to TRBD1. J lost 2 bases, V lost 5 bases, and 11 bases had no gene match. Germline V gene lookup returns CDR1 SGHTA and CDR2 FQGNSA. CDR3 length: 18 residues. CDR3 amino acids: CASSLGTGGPFGNQPQHF. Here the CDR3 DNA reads TGTGCCAGCAGCCTGGGGACAGGGGGGCCTTTTGGCAATCAGCCCCAGCATTTT.

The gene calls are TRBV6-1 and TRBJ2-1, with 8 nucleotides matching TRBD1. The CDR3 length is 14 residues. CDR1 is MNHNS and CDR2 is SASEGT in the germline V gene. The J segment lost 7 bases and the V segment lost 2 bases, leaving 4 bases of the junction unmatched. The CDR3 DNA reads TGTGCCAGCAGTGAAAATCACAGGGGGAATGAGCAGTTCTTC. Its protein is CASSENHRGNEQFF.

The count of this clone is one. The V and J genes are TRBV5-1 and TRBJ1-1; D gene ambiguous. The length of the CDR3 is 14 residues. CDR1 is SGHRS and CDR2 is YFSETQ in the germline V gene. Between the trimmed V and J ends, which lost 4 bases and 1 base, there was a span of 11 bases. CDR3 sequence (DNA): TGCGCCAGCAGCCCCCGGGTCTCGAACACTGAAGCTTTCTTT. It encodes CASSPRVSNTEAFF.

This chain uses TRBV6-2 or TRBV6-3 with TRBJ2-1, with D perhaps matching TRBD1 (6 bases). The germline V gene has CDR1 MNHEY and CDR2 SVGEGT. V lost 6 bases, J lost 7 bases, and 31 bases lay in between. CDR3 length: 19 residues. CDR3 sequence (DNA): TGTGCCAGCAGCCGCTGGACCAATACAAGGGGGTCGTTCTTGAATGAGCAGTTCTTC. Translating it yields CASSRWTNTRGSFLNEQFF.

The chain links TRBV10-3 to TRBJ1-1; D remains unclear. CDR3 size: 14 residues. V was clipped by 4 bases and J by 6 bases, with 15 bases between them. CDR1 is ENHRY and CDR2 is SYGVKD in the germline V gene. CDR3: CAISGGAATAEAFF. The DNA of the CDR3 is TGTGCCATCAGTGGAGGTGCGGCCACCGCTGAAGCTTTCTTT.

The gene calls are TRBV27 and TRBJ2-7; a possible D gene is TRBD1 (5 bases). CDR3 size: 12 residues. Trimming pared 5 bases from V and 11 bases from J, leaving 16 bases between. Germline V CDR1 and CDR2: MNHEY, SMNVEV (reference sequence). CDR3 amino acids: CASSPLSGREYF. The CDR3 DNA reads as TGTGCCAGCAGTCCTCTTTCGGGCAGGGAGTACTTC.

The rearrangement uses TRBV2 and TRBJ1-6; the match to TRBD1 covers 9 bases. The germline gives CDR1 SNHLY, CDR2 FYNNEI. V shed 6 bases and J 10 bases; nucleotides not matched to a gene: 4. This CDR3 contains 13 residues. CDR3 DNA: TGTGCCAGCAGGGACAGGGGTTACTCACCCCTCCACTTT. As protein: CASRDRGYSPLHF.

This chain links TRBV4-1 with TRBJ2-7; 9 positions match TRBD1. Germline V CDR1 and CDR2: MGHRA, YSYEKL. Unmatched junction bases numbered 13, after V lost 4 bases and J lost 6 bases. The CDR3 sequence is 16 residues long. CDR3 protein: CASSLHGGTGRVEQYF. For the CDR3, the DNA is TGCGCCAGCAGCCTCCACGGTGGGACAGGGCGCGTCGAGCAGTACTTC.